This TCR beta chain was identified in a study of metastatic and nonmetastatic thyroid tumors. Study details: Across blood and tumor or nodule tissue, repertoires from malignant and benign thyroid patients were compared with one another.

In the original analysis: The distant-metastasis classifier for papillary thyroid cancer was built from CDR3 differences across clinicopathological groups. TCRdb ran MiXCR on the PCR reads. V and J calls and clone size were set by TCRdb, not the authors. The sample has tens of thousands of clones; 20% to 30% are singletons. Thyroid surgery was preceded by no treatment in any patient. The study's findings and limits: Versus benign nodules, malignant thyroid tumors reportedly had significantly higher TCR beta diversity, in blood and tumor.

There are many counts of this clone. Its antigen is currently unknown. Germline-derived CDR1 and CDR2 are SGHKS and YYEKEE (reference sequence). The CDR3 contains 15 residues. The V end was cut by 3 bases, the J end by 3 bases, with 13 bases between. This clonotype originated in a male donor with papillary thyroid cancer or a benign thyroid nodule (not recorded which). Some clones in this sample may be carry-over from other donors' samples. The chain links TRBV5-5 to TRBJ1-5; weak D call: TRBD1 (6 bases). The sample was tumor tissue. Written as DNA, the CDR3 is TGTGCCAGCAGCTGGGGACACGGGCTCAATCAGCCCCAGCATTTT. Translating it yields CASSWGHGLNQPQHF. The full variable domain, in which reference TRBV5-5 and TRBJ1-5 provide the parts outside the CDR3, is DAGVTQSPTHLIKTRGQQVTLRCSPISGHKSVSWYQQVLGQGPQFIFQYYEKEERGRGNFPDRFSARQFPNYSSELNVNALLLGDSALYLCASSWGHGLNQPQHFGDGTRLSIL.